This T cell receptor (beta chain) is from a study of T-cell reconstitution after alpha-beta-depleted transplantation in children. The CDR3 sequence is 14 residues long. The germline gives CDR1 SGHTA, CDR2 FQGNSA. The trim removed 6 bases at V and 4 bases at J, leaving 4 bases unmatched. During its preparation, the TCRbeta library received unique molecular identifiers. TCRdb passed the PCR reads through MiXCR, listing each CDR3 protein once. The data contain 670,000 or so distinct CDR3 sequences, approximately 14% of them seen just once; the ten biggest clones take up 0.79%. This clonotype has ten or more counts. Its antigen is unknown. Study-wide results and caveats: The study reportedly traced alpha-beta T cells about two months after transplant to several hundred expanded graft clones. Diversity and T-cell counts at one year after transplant derived mostly from new T cells. It was surviving recipient T cells and thymic progenitors that gave some patients high TCRbeta diversity at day 60.

The TCR originated in a girl aged 2 to 9 with congenital amegakaryocytic thrombocytopenia, due to receive a stem cell transplant. The chain carries TRBV7-2 and TRBJ2-2; 8 bases map to TRBD2. This specimen was PBMCs, taken before TCRalphabeta/CD19-depleted stem cell transplant. CDR3 in amino acids: CASSYRGGTGELFF. The CDR3 DNA reads TGTGCCAGCAGTTACCGGGGGGGCACCGGGGAGCTGTTTTTT.